The 28 T cell receptor beta chains listed next were all sequenced from one sample in a study of blood T cell repertoires in COVID-19. Measured with immunoSEQ multiplex PCR; TCRdb has only the in-frame clones, and not every one. The data contain roughly 440,000 clones, about 91% of them seen just once; the ten biggest clones take up roughly an eighth. Source material: peripheral blood. These receptors came from a woman in her forties or fifties with COVID-19, enrolled during active disease.

This clone was counted between two and nine times. V and J are TRBV27 and TRBJ2-3; 11 bases map to TRBD2. The germline V gene has CDR1 MNHEY and CDR2 SMNVEV (reference sequence). The CDR3 is 19 residues long. Trimming cost V 4 bases and J 0 bases; bases outside gene matches: 12. The CDR3 is CASSWSLGLAGPSTDTQYF. CDR3 DNA: TGTGCCAGCAGTTGGTCCCTAGGACTAGCGGGCCCTAGCACAGATACGCAGTATTTT.

This clone was seen a handful of times. This chain joins TRBV5-4 and TRBJ2-5, with D unresolved. The ends were cut back, 1 base at V and 2 bases at J, with 6 bases in the middle. CDR3 length: 13 amino acids. From germline, CDR1 is SGHNT and CDR2 YYREEE (reference sequence). CDR3 sequence (DNA): TGTGCCAGCAGCTTGAACAGACAAGAGACCCAGTACTTC. Encoded protein: CASSLNRQETQYF.

The gene calls are TRBV21-1 and TRBJ1-1; the table's D call, TRBD1, has no DNA check behind it. TRBV21-1 is a known pseudogene. CDR3 size: 15 residues. The CDR3 region has the DNA TGTGCCAGCAGAGGACAGTACCTCGGCTACACTGAAGCTTTCTTT. It is translated as CASRGQYLGYTEAFF.

The chain carries TRBV7-9 and TRBJ1-1; TRBD1 matches 7 bases. With 1 base clipped from V and 5 bases from J, the junction kept 4 bases outside the gene matches. The germline V gene has CDR1 SEHNR and CDR2 FQNEAQ (reference sequence). The CDR3 has 14 amino acids. CDR3 bases: TGTGCCAGCAGCTTAGGCTCAGGGGGGACTGAAGCTTTCTTT. It is translated as CASSLGSGGTEAFF.

This chain joins TRBV7-6 and TRBJ2-5, with 8 bases lining up with TRBD2. Germline loops: CDR1 SGHVS, CDR2 FNYEAQ. The V segment lost 2 bases and the J segment 5 bases; nucleotides outside the gene matches: 10. The CDR3 contains 16 residues. The DNA for the CDR3 is TGTGCCAGCAGCTTACTCGGGGGGGGGCAGGCGGAGACCCAGTACTTC. Amino acid sequence: CASSLLGGGQAETQYF.

CDR3 amino acids: CASSQGQGADTEAFF. CDR3 DNA sequence: TGTGCCAGCAGTCAGGGACAGGGGGCGGACACTGAAGCTTTCTTT. This chain connects TRBV6-5 to TRBJ1-1, with 12 bases fitting TRBD1. The CDR3 has 15 amino acids. After removal of 5 bases from V and 3 bases from J, the junction contained 4 bases not matched to a gene. Per the germline V gene, CDR1 is MNHEY and CDR2 is SVGAGI.

The J gene is TRBJ1-4, the V gene TRBV5-1; no clear D gene. The CDR3 is made up of 15 amino acids. Trimming removed 1 base at V and 0 bases at J, with 7 bases between. Per germline, CDR1 SGHRS and CDR2 YFSETQ. The CDR3 protein is CASSLTSATNEKLFF. The CDR3 bases are TGCGCCAGCAGCTTGACCAGCGCAACTAATGAAAAACTGTTTTTT.

The J gene is TRBJ2-2, the V gene TRBV3-1 (or the pseudogene TRBV3-2), with 10 bases fitting TRBD1. Germline CDR1 and CDR2: LGHDT and YNNKEL (reference sequence). V dropped 8 bases and J dropped 3; count of bases not matched to a gene: 6. The CDR3 sequence is 15 residues long. This CDR3 reads CASAPGTGDTGELFF. The CDR3, as DNA: TGTGCCAGCGCTCCCGGGACAGGGGACACCGGGGAGCTGTTTTTT.

The rearrangement joins TRBV3-1 (or the pseudogene TRBV3-2) to TRBJ2-3; D uncertain. Germline CDR1 and CDR2: LGHDT and YNNKEL (reference sequence). The V gene lost 0 bases and the J gene lost 6 bases, with 7 bases spanning the gap. The CDR3 loop spans 13 amino acids. CDR3 DNA: TGTGCCAGCAGCCAAGACTGGGCGGATACGCAGTATTTT. Its protein product is CASSQDWADTQYF.

As for this clone: Within the sample, other DNA sequences also encode this same CDR3. The V and J genes are TRBV3-1 (or the pseudogene TRBV3-2) and TRBJ1-2, with D possibly TRBD1 on 6 matching bases. Germline V gene sequence: CDR1 LGHDT, CDR2 YNNKEL (reference sequence). The CDR3 length is 14 residues. The V and J ends lost 1 base and 2 bases respectively, with 8 bases between them. CDR3 region: CASSQAGGNYGYTF. In DNA, the CDR3 is TGTGCCAGCAGCCAAGCGGGGGGCAACTATGGCTACACCTTC.

The chain has TRBV4-1 and TRBJ2-3; the D is unclear. The CDR3 sequence is 15 residues long. Germline V gene lookup returns CDR1 MGHRA and CDR2 YSYEKL. Trimming took 1 base from V and 2 from J, leaving 10 bases between them. The CDR3, as DNA: TGCGCCAGCAGCCAAGTCTGGAGAAACACAGATACGCAGTATTTT. It codes for CASSQVWRNTDTQYF.

Notes on this clone: Other nucleotide sequences from this sample produce the same CDR3. This chain uses TRBV18 with TRBJ1-4, with TRBD1 matching 7 bases. V shed 3 bases, J shed 2 bases, and the junction held 0 bases outside the gene matches. CDR3 size: 14 residues. Germline V gene sequence: CDR1 KGHSH, CDR2 LQKENI. Here the CDR3 DNA reads TGTGCCAGCTCACCGACAGGGACTAATGAAAAACTGTTTTTT. Its translation: CASSPTGTNEKLFF.

V and J are TRBV2 and TRBJ1-5; D may be TRBD1 (5 bases). V lost 6 bases and J 0 bases, leaving 12 bases between the germline ends. CDR1 and CDR2 (germline): SNHLY, FYNNEI. The length of the CDR3 is 15 residues. The DNA for the CDR3 is TGTGCCAGCAGCTATCAACAGGATAGCAATCAGCCCCAGCATTTT. It encodes CASSYQQDSNQPQHF.

The chain's CDR3 is CASSVSGGGPSEQYF. The CDR3 region has the DNA TGTGCCAGCAGCGTGAGCGGGGGGGGACCTAGCGAGCAGTACTTC. This chain uses TRBV9 with TRBJ2-7; 10 positions agree with TRBD2. The CDR3 covers 15 residues. From germline, CDR1 is SGDLS and CDR2 YYNGEE. Trimming at V came to 2 bases and at J to 6 bases, leaving 8 bases not matched to a gene.

The chain is built from TRBV5-1 and TRBJ2-1, with D tentatively TRBD2 (6 bases). This CDR3 spans 15 amino acids. Trimming removed 3 bases at V and 2 bases at J, with 12 bases between. From germline, CDR1 is SGHRS and CDR2 YFSETQ. CDR3 in amino acids: CASSSRRGPYNEQFF. The CDR3 DNA reads TGCGCCAGCAGCTCGAGGCGGGGACCCTACAATGAGCAGTTCTTC.

The chain employs TRBV19 and TRBJ1-1; weak D call: TRBD1 (5 bases). This CDR3 has 14 amino acids. CDR1 and CDR2 from the germline V gene are LNHDA and SQIVND (reference sequence). V was pared by 3 bases and J by 0 bases, with 8 bases between. The CDR3 DNA follows: TGTGCCAGTAGTATGCAGGGTTTGAACACTGAAGCTTTCTTT. It codes for CASSMQGLNTEAFF.

The chain combines TRBV12-3 or TRBV12-4 with TRBJ2-1, with D possibly TRBD1 on 6 matching bases. The ends were cut back, 7 bases at V and 4 bases at J, with 11 bases in the middle. The CDR3 consists of 13 residues. The CDR3 DNA sequence: TGTGCCAGCAAACCGACAGGTTACAATGAGCAGTTCTTC. Its protein product is CASKPTGYNEQFF.

The chain couples TRBV5-4 to TRBJ1-1; 9 bases map to TRBD1. Germline trimming cut 3 bases from V and 4 bases from J; bases unmatched to any gene: 4. Per germline, CDR1 SGHNT and CDR2 YYREEE (reference sequence). The CDR3 contains 14 residues. The chain's CDR3 is CASSSGTGSTEAFF. CDR3 in DNA: TGTGCCAGCAGCTCCGGGACAGGGTCCACTGAAGCTTTCTTT.

This chain connects TRBV9 to TRBJ2-7; perhaps TRBD1 as D (6 bases). V dropped 3 bases and J dropped 3 bases, with 25 bases sitting between them. The CDR3 runs 18 residues. Germline CDR1 and CDR2: SGDLS and YYNGEE. CDR3 in amino acids: CASSGSGENRTNLYEQYF. For the CDR3, the DNA is TGTGCCAGCAGCGGTTCAGGGGAAAATCGTACGAACCTCTACGAGCAGTACTTC.

The chain has TRBV5-5 and TRBJ2-3; possible D gene TRBD1, 5 bases. The germline V gene encodes CDR1 SGHKS and CDR2 YYEKEE (reference sequence). CDR3 size: 14 residues. V was shortened by 2 bases and J by 2 bases, with 9 bases between the two germline ends. The CDR3 bases are TGTGCCAGCAGCTTAGACAGCCTCACAGATACGCAGTATTTT. Its translation: CASSLDSLTDTQYF.

The chain combines TRBV4-1 with TRBJ2-5, with 10 bases identical to TRBD2. Germline lookup yields CDR1 MGHRA and CDR2 YSYEKL. J was trimmed by 3 bases and V by 4 bases; bases with no gene match: 2. The CDR3 is 14 residues long. This chain's CDR3 is CASSLSGGEETQYF. CDR3 nucleotides: TGCGCCAGCAGCCTGAGCGGGGGGGAAGAGACCCAGTACTTC.

This chain joins TRBV2 and TRBJ2-7, with TRBD2 matching over 11 bases. V gave up 3 bases and J gave up 4 bases; unmatched junction bases: 8. The CDR3 is 16 residues long. Germline V lookup: CDR1 SNHLY, CDR2 FYNNEI. The CDR3 DNA reads as TGTGCCAGCAGTGAGGATAGCGGGGGGGCCTTGTACGAGCAGTACTTC. Its translation is CASSEDSGGALYEQYF.

The chain uses TRBV2 and TRBJ2-1; 7 nucleotides match TRBD2. Germline trimming cut 6 bases from V and 9 bases from J; bases unmatched to any gene: 8. CDR1 and CDR2 (germline): SNHLY, FYNNEI. The CDR3 sequence is 13 residues long. This CDR3 reads CASSGLEESEQFF. DNA of the CDR3: TGTGCCAGCAGCGGACTAGAGGAGAGTGAGCAGTTCTTC. The variable domain in full, with the rest retrieved from reference TRBV2 and TRBJ2-1, is EPEVTQTPSHQVTQMGQEVILRCVPISNHLYFYWYRQILGQKVEFLVSFYNNEISEKSEIFDDQFSVERPDGSNFTLKIRSTKLEDSAMYFCASSGLEESEQFFGPGTRLTVL.

V usage is TRBV5-1 and J usage is TRBJ2-2; TRBD1 might be the D (6 bases). This CDR3 spans 15 amino acids. V lost 3 bases to trimming and J lost 4 bases, with 13 bases between them. Germline CDR1 is SGHRS and CDR2 is YFSETQ. The CDR3 loop reads CASSSDSKFTGELFF. The CDR3 coding sequence is TGCGCCAGCAGCTCGGACAGCAAATTCACCGGGGAGCTGTTTTTT. Complete variable domain (other parts from reference TRBV5-1 and TRBJ2-2): KAGVTQTPRYLIKTRGQQVTLSCSPISGHRSVSWYQQTPGQGLQFLFEYFSETQRNKGNFPGRFSGRQFSNSRSEMNVSTLELGDSALYLCASSSDSKFTGELFFGEGSRLTVL.

The genes are TRBV14 and TRBJ1-4; TRBD1 might be the D (5 bases). CDR1 is SGHDN, CDR2 FVKESK, per germline. The CDR3 has 15 amino acids. Deletions cut 10 bases from V and 6 bases from J, with 21 bases between. The CDR3 loop reads CAKDEAGQGHEKLFF. As DNA, the CDR3 is TGTGCCAAAGACGAAGCGGGGCAAGGACATGAAAAACTGTTTTTT.

The sample holds one count of this clone. The chain carries TRBV12-3 or TRBV12-4 and TRBJ2-1; D may be TRBD1 (6 bases). The CDR3 has 12 amino acids. V shed 4 bases and J shed 8 bases, with 9 bases lying between them. The CDR3 protein is CASSSTGYEQFF. The CDR3 DNA reads as TGTGCCAGCAGTTCCACAGGGTATGAGCAGTTCTTC.

The V gene is TRBV4-1, the J gene TRBJ1-5; the D is unclear. CDR1 is MGHRA and CDR2 is YSYEKL in the germline V gene. V dropped 5 bases and J dropped 5 bases, with 16 bases sitting between them. CDR3 length: 15 residues. The CDR3 nucleotides are TGCGCCAGCAGCTCCCTCGGAGTCCCGGATCAGCCCCAGCATTTT. This gives the protein CASSSLGVPDQPQHF.

The rearrangement uses TRBV6-5 and TRBJ2-3, with 12 bases fitting TRBD2. This CDR3 has 15 residues. The V segment lost 6 bases and the J segment 6 bases; nucleotides outside the gene matches: 7. Germline V lookup: CDR1 MNHEY, CDR2 SVGAGI. CDR3: CASSRLAGAGDTQYF. The CDR3 region has the DNA TGTGCCAGCAGCCGACTAGCGGGGGCCGGGGATACGCAGTATTTT.